The 28 T cell receptor beta chains below all came from one sample that was sequenced in a study of technical replicates of blood from several donors. Here immunoSEQ multiplex PCR was the method, and the copy in TCRdb shows in-frame clones only, minus some. The sample includes about 71,000 clones, around 97% of them seen just once. Sequenced material: T cells isolated from PBMCs. All receptors derive from a human donor in good health.

Written as DNA, the CDR3 is TGTGCCAGCAGCGGGCCTCTCGAGGAGCAGTACTTC. Translated, it gives CASSGPLEEQYF. The chain combines TRBV5-4 with TRBJ2-7, with D unclear. The ends were cut back, 4 bases at V and 7 bases at J, with 12 bases in the middle. The germline V gene encodes CDR1 SGHNT and CDR2 YYREEE (reference sequence). The CDR3 is made up of 12 amino acids. The full variable domain, its missing parts supplied by reference TRBV5-4 and TRBJ2-7, is ETGVTQSPTHLIKTRGQQVTLRCSSQSGHNTVSWYQQALGQGPQFIFQYYREEENGRGNFPPRFSGLQFPNYSSELNVNALELDDSALYLCASSGPLEEQYFGPGTRLTVT.

This clone is medium-sized by share. The J gene is TRBJ1-1, the V gene TRBV4-1; tentative D call: TRBD1 (5 bases). Germline V gene data show CDR1 as MGHRA and CDR2 as YSYEKL. The CDR3 extends over 14 amino acids. V lost 5 bases and J 0 bases, leaving 10 bases between the germline ends. The CDR3, as DNA: TGCGCCAGCAGCTACGGACAATTGAACACTGAAGCTTTCTTT. Protein: CASSYGQLNTEAFF.

This chain connects TRBV5-4 to TRBJ2-2; no reliable D call. Trimming took 2 bases from V and 6 from J, leaving 17 bases between them. Per the germline V gene, CDR1 is SGHNT and CDR2 is YYREEE (reference sequence). The CDR3 is made up of 16 amino acids. CDR3 nucleotide sequence: TGTGCCAGCAGCTTTGTCGTGGCTAGGTCTGCCGGGGAGCTGTTTTTT. It is translated as CASSFVVARSAGELFF. The whole variable domain, remainder taken from reference TRBV5-4 and TRBJ2-2, is ETGVTQSPTHLIKTRGQQVTLRCSSQSGHNTVSWYQQALGQGPQFIFQYYREEENGRGNFPPRFSGLQFPNYSSELNVNALELDDSALYLCASSFVVARSAGELFFGEGSRLTVL.

Written as DNA, the CDR3 is TGCGCCAGCAGCCACCCGACTAGCGGGAGTAGCACAGATACGCAGTATTTT. Translating gives CASSHPTSGSSTDTQYF. This chain uses TRBV4-1 with TRBJ2-3, with 12 bases identical to TRBD2. The germline V gene has CDR1 MGHRA and CDR2 YSYEKL. Germline trimming cut 3 bases from V and 0 bases from J; bases unmatched to any gene: 4. CDR3 length equals 17 residues.

This clone was seen only once. The chain links TRBV25-1 to TRBJ2-1, with 9 positions matching TRBD2. Germline-derived CDR1 and CDR2 are MGHDK and SYGVNS. CDR3 size: 16 residues. J gave up 1 base and V 3 bases, and 4 bases lay outside the gene matches. The CDR3: CASSDPLAGSYNEQFF. The CDR3 nucleotides are TGTGCCAGCAGTGATCCGCTAGCGGGGTCCTACAATGAGCAGTTCTTC.

In its sample, this clone was seen once. V usage is TRBV28 and J usage is TRBJ1-4, with D possibly matching TRBD1 (6 bases). CDR3 length: 15 residues. The germline gives CDR1 MDHEN, CDR2 SYDVKM. Trimming removed 7 bases from V and 2 bases from J, with 14 bases in between. Here the CDR3 DNA reads TGTGCCAGCAAGGGAAGGGGGACGACTAATGAAAAACTGTTTTTT. This codes for CASKGRGTTNEKLFF.

J is TRBJ2-1 and V is TRBV7-6, with 8 bases identical to TRBD1. The CDR3 contains 14 residues. Germline CDR1 and CDR2: SGHVS and FNYEAQ. With V trimmed by 3 bases and J by 5 bases, 3 bases remained unmatched. CDR3 DNA: TGTGCCAGCAGCTTGGACAGGGCCAACAATGAGCAGTTCTTC. Amino acid sequence: CASSLDRANNEQFF.

CDR3 amino acids: CASSPDAGINGYTF. The CDR3 DNA reads as TGTGCCAGCTCACCTGATGCAGGGATAAATGGCTACACCTTC. This rearrangement joins TRBV18 to TRBJ1-2; D may be TRBD1 (5 bases). V was clipped by 3 bases and J by 6 bases, with 14 bases between them. There are 14 residues in the CDR3. CDR1 KGHSH and CDR2 LQKENI come from the germline V gene. Combining the CDR3 with reference TRBV18 and TRBJ1-2 gives the whole variable domain NAGVMQNPRHLVRRRGQEARLRCSPMKGHSHVYWYRQLPEEGLKFMVYLQKENIIDESGMPKERFSAEFPKEGPSILRIQQVVRGDSAAYFCASSPDAGINGYTFGSGTRLTVV.

The V gene is TRBV19, the J gene TRBJ2-1; D is perhaps TRBD2 (5 bases). This CDR3 comprises 14 residues. The ends were cut back, 8 bases at V and 4 bases at J, with 15 bases in the middle. The germline CDR1 and CDR2 sequences are LNHDA and SQIVND (reference sequence). CDR3 in DNA: TGTGCCAGTTCTCGGGAACCAATTTACAATGAGCAGTTCTTC. Protein: CASSREPIYNEQFF.

The chain combines TRBV7-9 with TRBJ2-5; no reliable D call. Trimming removed 0 bases at V and 2 bases at J, with 4 bases between. The germline V gene encodes CDR1 SEHNR and CDR2 FQNEAQ (reference sequence). This CDR3 spans 13 amino acids. CDR3 residues: CASSLAQQETQYF. CDR3 sequence (DNA): TGTGCCAGCAGCTTAGCCCAGCAAGAGACCCAGTACTTC.

The chain joins TRBV10-1 to TRBJ2-1; D remains unclear. Germline V gene lookup returns CDR1 WNHNN and CDR2 SYGVQD (reference sequence). Trimming removed 2 bases from V and 6 bases from J, with 5 bases in between. The CDR3 totals 12 residues. The CDR3 sequence is CASSERSNEQFF. In DNA, the CDR3 is TGCGCCAGCAGTGAGCGTAGCAATGAGCAGTTCTTC.

This sequence joins TRBV5-1 and TRBJ1-3, with TRBD1 matching over 8 bases. V dropped 4 bases and J dropped 3; count of bases not matched to a gene: 6. The V gene's germline CDR1 is SGHRS and CDR2 YFSETQ. This CDR3 comprises 15 residues. This chain's CDR3 is CASSIRTGHGNTIYF. CDR3 bases: TGCGCCAGCAGCATCCGGACAGGGCATGGAAACACCATATATTTT.

This chain connects TRBV29-1 to TRBJ2-1, with TRBD2 as a possible D gene (5 bases). Looked up from germline, CDR1 is SQVTM and CDR2 is ANQGSEA. The ends were cut back, 7 bases at V and 1 base at J, with 11 bases in the middle. The length of the CDR3 is 13 residues. CDR3 sequence (DNA): TGCAGCGGGGAGCCGCCATCCTACAATGAGCAGTTCTTC. As protein: CSGEPPSYNEQFF.

The chain carries TRBV7-2 and TRBJ2-2; no clear D. V lost 5 bases to trimming and J lost 6 bases, with 10 bases between them. The CDR3 has 13 residues. Germline CDR1 SGHTA, CDR2 FQGNSA. In DNA, the CDR3 is TGTGCCAGCAGCCCCATTTTTGCCGGGGAGCTGTTTTTT. It encodes CASSPIFAGELFF.

The V gene is TRBV27, the J gene TRBJ2-3, with 9 bases fitting TRBD1. CDR3 length: 16 amino acids. Germline CDR1 and CDR2: MNHEY and SMNVEV (reference sequence). The ends lost 5 bases at V and 3 bases at J; junction bases unmatched: 9. CDR3 residues: CASSPNRGRGTDTQYF. CDR3 nucleotides: TGTGCCAGCAGTCCCAACAGGGGGCGCGGGACAGATACGCAGTATTTT.

V usage is TRBV11-3 and J usage is TRBJ2-1, with TRBD1 matching over 7 bases. The CDR3 sequence is 15 residues long. Trimming at V came to 1 base and at J to 3 bases, leaving 3 bases not matched to a gene. The V gene's germline CDR1 is SGHNT and CDR2 YENEEA. CDR3 nucleotide sequence: TGTGCCAGCAGCTTAGGGACAGGAAGCTACAATGAGCAGTTCTTC. Protein: CASSLGTGSYNEQFF. Looking up the rest from reference TRBV11-3 and TRBJ2-1 gives the full variable domain: EAGVVQSPRYKIIEKKQPVAFWCNPISGHNTLYWYLQNLGQGPELLIRYENEEAVDDSQLPKDRFSAERLKGVDSTLKIQPAELGDSAVYLCASSLGTGSYNEQFFGPGTRLTVL.

The chain links TRBV9 to TRBJ2-7, with a tentative D call TRBD2 (7 bases). With 1 base removed from V and 3 bases from J, the gap between germline ends came to 14 bases. The germline V gene has CDR1 SGDLS and CDR2 YYNGEE. The length of the CDR3 is 15 residues. The DNA of the CDR3 is TGTGCCAGCAGCGTAAGGGGGGGTAATTTCTACGAGCAGTACTTC. Translated: CASSVRGGNFYEQYF.

The genes are TRBV2 and TRBJ2-7, with 9 nucleotides matching TRBD1. The CDR3 has 14 residues. Trimming at V came to 4 bases and at J to 5 bases, leaving 6 bases not matched to a gene. CDR1 and CDR2 (germline): SNHLY, FYNNEI. This CDR3 reads CASSVGQGTDEQYF. The CDR3 DNA follows: TGTGCCAGCAGTGTGGGACAGGGTACCGACGAGCAGTACTTC.

The count of this clone is one. The rearrangement links TRBV5-4 to TRBJ1-1; maybe TRBD1 (6 bases). CDR1 and CDR2 from the germline V gene are SGHNT and YYREEE (reference sequence). The ends were cut back, 0 bases at V and 0 bases at J, with 12 bases in the middle. The length of the CDR3 is 16 residues. CDR3 in amino acids: CASSLARAGVNTEAFF. CDR3 nucleotides: TGTGCCAGCAGCTTGGCGAGGGCAGGGGTGAACACTGAAGCTTTCTTT.

The chain combines TRBV27 with TRBJ2-2; no clear D. The CDR3 sequence is 13 residues long. Germline V gene sequence: CDR1 MNHEY, CDR2 SMNVEV (reference sequence). Trimming cost V 6 bases and J 10 bases, with 15 bases left between them. In DNA form, the CDR3 reads TGTGCCAGCAGCGCGTACTATCTTGAGGAGCTGTTTTTT. As protein: CASSAYYLEELFF.

This chain links TRBV6-5 with TRBJ1-2; 9 bases fit TRBD1. The CDR3 runs 16 residues. Germline CDR1 and CDR2: MNHEY and SVGAGI. The ends lost 2 bases at V and 5 bases at J; junction bases unmatched: 9. CDR3 sequence: CASSYAQPGQGYGYTF. The CDR3 DNA is TGTGCCAGCAGTTACGCACAACCGGGACAGGGTTATGGCTACACCTTC.

This chain uses TRBV10-3 with TRBJ1-2; TRBD1 aligns across 7 bases. The germline CDR1 and CDR2 sequences are ENHRY and SYGVKD. The junction had 10 bases not matched to a gene; V was cut back by 3 bases and J by 3 bases. The CDR3 loop spans 16 amino acids. This CDR3 reads CAISEIGGQSDYGYTF. The DNA of the CDR3 is TGTGCCATCAGTGAAATTGGGGGACAGTCCGACTATGGCTACACCTTC.

V is TRBV6-6 and J is TRBJ2-2, with TRBD1 matching 7 bases. The CDR3 is 16 residues long. V lost 4 bases to trimming and J lost 5 bases; unmatched junction nucleotides: 10. CDR1 is MNHNY and CDR2 is SVGAGI in the germline V gene (reference sequence). CDR3 bases: TGTGCCAGCAGTTGGAAGACGGGACAGATTACCGGGGAGCTGTTTTTT. Its translation: CASSWKTGQITGELFF.

J is TRBJ2-3 and V is TRBV4-1; 7 bases map to TRBD2. J lost 0 bases, V lost 3 bases, and 6 bases had no gene match. The CDR3 is made up of 16 amino acids. Germline CDR1 is MGHRA and CDR2 is YSYEKL. The CDR3: CASSQLGRPSTDTQYF. The CDR3, as DNA: TGCGCCAGCAGCCAGCTCGGGAGGCCCAGCACAGATACGCAGTATTTT.

The table lists this clone with a count of one. CDR3 protein: CASSQEPSGHTDTQYF. The CDR3 DNA sequence: TGCGCCAGCAGCCAAGAACCTAGCGGGCACACAGATACGCAGTATTTT. V and J are TRBV4-1 and TRBJ2-3; TRBD2 aligns across 8 bases. The length of the CDR3 is 16 residues. The V gene end was trimmed by 0 bases and the J gene end by 2 bases; junction bases not matched to a gene: 4. Germline loops: CDR1 MGHRA, CDR2 YSYEKL.

The chain couples TRBV15 to TRBJ2-3; 8 positions match TRBD1. Germline CDR1 LNHNV, CDR2 YYDKDF (reference sequence). CDR3 length: 14 amino acids. J gave up 4 bases and V 11 bases, and 11 bases lay outside the gene matches. CDR3 bases: TGTGCCTCCGCCCGGGACAGGCCTTCAGATACGCAGTATTTT. Translating it yields CASARDRPSDTQYF.

The chain combines TRBV5-8 with TRBJ1-6; D remains unclear. Germline V gene data show CDR1 as SGHTS and CDR2 as YDEGEE. CDR3 length equals 17 residues. Trimming took 0 bases from V and 0 from J, leaving 10 bases between them. CDR3 in DNA: TGTGCCAGCAGCTTGGTGTCAGTCAGCTCCTATAATTCACCCCTCCACTTT. As protein: CASSLVSVSSYNSPLHF.

About this clone itself: Sequence at one end of the junction differs from germline and may be a read error. This chain joins TRBV4-1 and TRBJ1-5, with D uncertain. Germline lookup yields CDR1 MGHRA and CDR2 YSYEKL. The CDR3 sequence is 15 residues long. CDR3 region: CASSQAGGINQPQHF. The CDR3, as DNA: TGTGCCAGCAGCCAAGCTGGCGGGATCAATCAGCCCCAGCATTTT.